This TCR beta chain is drawn from a study of shared clonotypes between healthy human individuals. Points from the study as a whole: What rarefaction showed was incomplete sorted-subset sequencing despite large depth.

This CDR3 has 15 amino acids. V shed 3 bases and J shed 2 bases, with 13 bases lying between them. CDR1 and CDR2 from the germline V gene are KGHSH and LQKENI. Libraries were prepared by immunoSEQ multiplex PCR; TCRdb keeps only in-frame clonotypes and omits some of them. The table shows roughly 380,000 clones, with 95% to 97% occurring only once. Turning to this clone: Antigen unknown.

The rearrangement joins TRBV18 to TRBJ1-1; possible D gene TRBD1, 6 bases. The sample was memory CD8+ T cells sorted from blood. The subset is: CD45RO+ cells pooled with CCR7-negative TemRA cells. The TCR comes from a man aged 25-40 years in good health. The CDR3 DNA sequence: TGTGCCAGCTCACCCAAGGGACATGGAAACACTGAAGCTTTCTTT. It translates to CASSPKGHGNTEAFF.